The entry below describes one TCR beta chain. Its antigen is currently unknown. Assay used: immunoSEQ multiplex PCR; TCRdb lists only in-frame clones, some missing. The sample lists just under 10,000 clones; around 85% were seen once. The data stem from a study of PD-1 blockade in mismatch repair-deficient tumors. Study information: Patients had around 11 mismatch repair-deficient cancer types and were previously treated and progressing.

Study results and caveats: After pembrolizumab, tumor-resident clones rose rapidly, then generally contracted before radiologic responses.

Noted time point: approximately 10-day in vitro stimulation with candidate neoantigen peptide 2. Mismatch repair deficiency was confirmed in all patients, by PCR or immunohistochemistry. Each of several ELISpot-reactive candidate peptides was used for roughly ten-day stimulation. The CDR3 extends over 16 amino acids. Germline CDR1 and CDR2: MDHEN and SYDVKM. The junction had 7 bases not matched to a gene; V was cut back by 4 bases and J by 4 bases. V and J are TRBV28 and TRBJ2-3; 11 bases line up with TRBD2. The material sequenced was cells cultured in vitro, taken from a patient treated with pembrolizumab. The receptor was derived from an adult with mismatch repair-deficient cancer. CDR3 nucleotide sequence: TGTGCCAGCAGTTCCCAGACTAGCGGGACGGCAGATACGCAGTATTTT. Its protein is CASSSQTSGTADTQYF.